The clone carrying this T cell receptor (beta chain) was counted a few times. This specimen belongs to a study of spatial heterogeneity in lung cancer. As for the study in general: Detection consistently yielded more beta chains than alpha chains.

Every TCR cDNA molecule carried a tag that served as a unique molecular identifier. One entry per CDR3 protein, called by TCRdb with MiXCR from the 5' RACE reads. In the table there are 4,000 or so distinct CDR3 sequences, roughly a fifth of which are singletons. Specified time point: sample taken at primary tumor resection. The authors sequenced whole RNA from tumor, nontumor lung or frozen PBMC without sorting. The donor group consisted of 72 patients who had untreated, early-stage non-small cell lung cancer. This CDR3 region has 18 residues. The germline V gene has CDR1 SGHTA and CDR2 FQGNSA. V shed 1 base and J shed 5 bases, with 21 bases lying between them.

The TCR was taken from a female donor with early-stage non-small cell lung cancer. Sample: normal lung tissue next to the tumor, taken at surgery. This chain links TRBV7-2 with TRBJ1-5; no clear D gene. The CDR3 DNA reads as TGTGCCAGCAGCTTAGACGGGTCGACGTTATACCCCTATCAGCCCCAGCATTTT. This gives the protein CASSLDGSTLYPYQPQHF.